A single sample is the source of the 27 T cell receptor beta chains below, sequenced in a study of beta chain features in type 1 diabetes. Isolated RNA was reverse transcribed in full, so expressed TCRB transcripts were sequenced. Only in-frame clones appear in the TCRdb table, and some are missing; sequencing was by immunoSEQ multiplex PCR. Of a few hundred thousand clones listed, around 10% are singletons. Input material: naive CD4+ T cells from blood. These receptor sequences come from a woman in her twenties or thirties in good health.

The CDR3 loop is CASSSDYTGELFF. In nucleotides, the CDR3 is TGTGCCAGCAGCTCCGACTACACCGGGGAGCTGTTTTTT. J is TRBJ2-2 and V is TRBV6-1; D remains unclear. From germline, CDR1 is MNHNS and CDR2 SASEGT. The CDR3 totals 13 residues. Trimming took 6 bases from V and 3 from J, leaving 8 bases between them.

This clone was seen a few times. The chain carries TRBV30 and TRBJ2-1; 9 bases match TRBD2. The CDR3 consists of 14 residues. Germline assignment: CDR1 GTSNPN and CDR2 SVGIG (reference sequence). V shed 4 bases and J 6 bases; nucleotides not matched to a gene: 7. This CDR3 reads CAWNSGSGGNEQFF. The CDR3 region has the DNA TGTGCCTGGAATAGCGGGAGCGGCGGCAATGAGCAGTTCTTC. The entire variable domain, with the rest obtained from reference TRBV30 and TRBJ2-1, is as follows: SQTIHQWPATLVQPVGSPLSLECTVEGTSNPNLYWYRQAAGRGLQLLFYSVGIGQISSEVPQNLSASRPQDRQFILSSKKLLLSDSGFYLCAWNSGSGGNEQFFGPGTRLTVL.

Only a few counts were recorded for this clone. The rearrangement links TRBV9 to TRBJ2-3; unclear D gene. Germline V gives CDR1 SGDLS, CDR2 YYNGEE. The CDR3 runs 13 residues. Trimming removed 4 bases at V and 1 base at J, with 7 bases between. CDR3 loop: CASSFRGTDTQYF. The CDR3 DNA is TGTGCCAGCAGCTTCCGGGGCACAGATACGCAGTATTTT.

The chain links TRBV19 to TRBJ2-6, with TRBD1 matching 8 bases. J was trimmed by 0 bases and V by 8 bases; bases with no gene match: 9. CDR1 and CDR2 (germline): LNHDA, SQIVND (reference sequence). This CDR3 spans 17 amino acids. The CDR3 coding sequence is TGTGCCAGTCAGGACGGGACAGGAATCTCTGGGGCCAACGTCCTGACTTTC. It encodes CASQDGTGISGANVLTF.

This clone has a single count. The chain links TRBV5-6 to TRBJ2-3; TRBD1 might be the D (7 bases). This CDR3 has 15 residues. CDR1 is SGHDT and CDR2 is YYEEEE in the germline V gene. V dropped 3 bases and J dropped 4 bases, with 15 bases sitting between them. The CDR3 reads CASSWAGTAADTQYF. As DNA, the CDR3 is TGTGCCAGCAGCTGGGCGGGGACAGCGGCAGATACGCAGTATTTT.

The rearrangement joins TRBV18 to TRBJ2-2, with a tentative D call TRBD2 (5 bases). Germline V gene sequence: CDR1 KGHSH, CDR2 LQKENI. The CDR3 contains 15 residues. Trimming left V 1 base short and J 4 bases short, with 10 bases between. The CDR3 DNA reads as TGTGCCAGCTCACCACGACTATTGGGCACCGGGGAGCTGTTTTTT. This sequence encodes CASSPRLLGTGELFF.

This clone was counted between two and nine times. The rearrangement joins TRBV7-2 to TRBJ2-1, with 12 bases fitting TRBD2. The CDR3 covers 15 residues. V trimming: 5 bases; J trimming: 10 bases; junction bases outside the gene matches: 9. The germline V gene encodes CDR1 SGHTA and CDR2 FQGNSA. CDR3 DNA sequence: TGTGCCAGCAGCCCTCGGACTAGCGGGACGGTCGAGCAGTTCTTC. It translates to CASSPRTSGTVEQFF.

In this sample, this clone turned up a few times. This chain connects TRBV5-4 to TRBJ2-3; D uncertain. Trimming left V 3 bases short and J 1 base short, with 9 bases between. The CDR3 has 14 residues. The V gene's germline CDR1 is SGHNT and CDR2 YYREEE (reference sequence). This CDR3 is CASSYFTGTDTQYF. CDR3 nucleotides: TGTGCCAGCAGCTATTTTACGGGCACAGATACGCAGTATTTT.

There are a few counts of this clone. This chain uses TRBV30 with TRBJ2-2; D is unclear. V shed 4 bases and J shed 5 bases, with 8 bases lying between them. CDR1 and CDR2 from the germline V gene are GTSNPN and SVGIG (reference sequence). CDR3 length: 12 amino acids. The CDR3 coding sequence is TGTGCCTGGAACATGAGGACCGGGGAGCTGTTTTTT. This gives the protein CAWNMRTGELFF.

This chain uses TRBV19 with TRBJ2-3, with 9 nucleotides matching TRBD2. The CDR3 has 17 amino acids. The germline V gene has CDR1 LNHDA and CDR2 SQIVND (reference sequence). The V and J ends lost 4 bases and 5 bases, in that order; junction bases with no gene match: 13. CDR3: CASSTGGGRASRDTQYF. The CDR3 bases are TGTGCCAGTAGTACTGGGGGCGGGAGGGCCAGCCGAGATACGCAGTATTTT.

This clone has a handful of counts. This chain connects TRBV6-1 to TRBJ2-3; D perhaps matches TRBD2 (6 bases). The CDR3 contains 16 residues. CDR1 and CDR2 (germline): MNHNS, SASEGT. The V and J ends lost 4 bases and 0 bases respectively, with 14 bases between them. The DNA of the CDR3 is TGTGCCAGCAGTGCCCTAGTGGGGGGTAGCACAGATACGCAGTATTTT. This codes for CASSALVGGSTDTQYF.

The chain carries TRBV7-9 and TRBJ2-1; D ambiguous. This CDR3 contains 16 residues. V lost 0 bases to trimming and J lost 0 bases, with 9 bases between them. Germline V gene sequence: CDR1 SEHNR, CDR2 FQNEAQ (reference sequence). The CDR3 sequence is CASSLASWSSYNEQFF. For the CDR3, the DNA is TGTGCCAGCAGCTTAGCCTCCTGGAGCTCCTACAATGAGCAGTTCTTC.

The chain has TRBV19 and TRBJ2-5; TRBD1 is a possible D gene (5 bases). Germline CDR1 and CDR2: LNHDA and SQIVND (reference sequence). CDR3 length: 17 amino acids. Trimming cost V 4 bases and J 0 bases, with 18 bases left between them. CDR3: CASSRTRQNWYQETQYF. The CDR3 coding sequence is TGTGCCAGTAGTAGGACAAGACAGAATTGGTACCAAGAGACCCAGTACTTC. Supplemented by reference TRBV19 and TRBJ2-5, the full variable domain reads DGGITQSPKYLFRKEGQNVTLSCEQNLNHDAMYWYRQDPGQGLRLIYYSQIVNDFQKGDIAEGYSVSREKKESFPLTVTSAQKNPTAFYLCASSRTRQNWYQETQYFGPGTRLLVL.

The chain employs TRBV4-3 and TRBJ2-1; 8 nucleotides agree with TRBD2. The length of the CDR3 is 16 residues. Losses at the gene ends were 2 bases for V and 8 bases for J; bases not matched to a gene: 11. Germline V gives CDR1 LGHNA, CDR2 YSLEER. Here the CDR3 reads CASSQQHLAGRDEQFF. The CDR3 nucleotides read TGCGCCAGCAGCCAACAACACTTAGCGGGAAGAGATGAGCAGTTCTTC.

Regarding this clone: Other DNA sequences in the same sample also yield this CDR3. V gene TRBV28 combines with J gene TRBJ2-7, with D hard to call. The CDR3 sequence is 11 residues long. CDR1 and CDR2 (germline): MDHEN, SYDVKM. Trimming left V 6 bases short and J 4 bases short, with 7 bases between. The CDR3 loop reads CASSQIYEQYF. CDR3 nucleotides: TGTGCCAGCAGCCAAATTTACGAGCAGTACTTC.

The chain uses TRBV7-6 and TRBJ2-1; perhaps TRBD2 as D (6 bases). V lost 0 bases and J lost 8, with 17 bases in between. The germline V gene encodes CDR1 SGHVS and CDR2 FNYEAQ. The CDR3 consists of 16 residues. CDR3 loop: CASSLAVSGVNDEQFF. CDR3 coding DNA: TGTGCCAGCAGCTTAGCAGTATCGGGGGTGAACGATGAGCAGTTCTTC.

The table lists this clone with a few counts. V and J are TRBV30 and TRBJ2-7; no definite D call. The CDR3 has 12 amino acids. Per the germline V gene, CDR1 is GTSNPN and CDR2 is SVGIG (reference sequence). V lost 5 bases and J 2 bases, leaving 10 bases between the germline ends. This CDR3 is CAWSEVAYEQYF. The CDR3 nucleotides read TGTGCCTGGTCAGAGGTCGCCTACGAGCAGTACTTC.

The CDR3 region has the DNA TGTGCCAGCAGCTTCCAATTGGGGACAGGGGGCGAGCAGTACTTC. This codes for CASSFQLGTGGEQYF. The chain employs TRBV5-4 and TRBJ2-7; 11 bases are shared with TRBD1. Trimming took 2 bases from V and 6 from J; bases not matched to a gene: 7. CDR3 size: 15 residues. Germline values: CDR1 SGHNT, CDR2 YYREEE (reference sequence). Complete variable domain (other parts from reference TRBV5-4 and TRBJ2-7): ETGVTQSPTHLIKTRGQQVTLRCSSQSGHNTVSWYQQALGQGPQFIFQYYREEENGRGNFPPRFSGLQFPNYSSELNVNALELDDSALYLCASSFQLGTGGEQYFGPGTRLTVT.

In the case of this clone: The identical CDR3 is also encoded by other nucleotide sequences in the sample. The rearrangement links TRBV6-6 to TRBJ1-1; D ambiguous. V gave up 0 bases and J gave up 4 bases, with 9 bases separating them. The CDR3 spans 14 residues. Looked up from germline, CDR1 is MNHNY and CDR2 is SVGAGI (reference sequence). In nucleotides, the CDR3 is TGTGCCAGCAGTTACTCGCGGGGAGGCACTGAAGCTTTCTTT. This gives the protein CASSYSRGGTEAFF.

There are a few counts of this clone. V is TRBV18 and J is TRBJ2-7, with D maybe TRBD2 (6 bases). The CDR3 consists of 13 residues. The germline V gene has CDR1 KGHSH and CDR2 LQKENI. The V gene lost 2 bases and the J gene lost 5 bases, with 10 bases spanning the gap. CDR3 loop: CASSPTLADEQYF. CDR3 nucleotides: TGTGCCAGCTCACCAACGTTAGCGGACGAGCAGTACTTC.

This clone was found a few times. The V call is TRBV7-9, the J call TRBJ2-5; the D is unclear. CDR1 is SEHNR and CDR2 is FQNEAQ in the germline V gene (reference sequence). This CDR3 comprises 11 residues. Trimming left V 3 bases short and J 5 bases short, with 4 bases between. CDR3 nucleotide sequence: TGTGCCAGCAGCTTCATCGAGACCCAGTACTTC. As protein: CASSFIETQYF.

The genes are TRBV30 and TRBJ1-1; D is ambiguous. The CDR3 covers 15 residues. Germline V CDR1 and CDR2: GTSNPN, SVGIG (reference sequence). The V end lost 4 bases, the J end lost 4 bases, and 19 bases lay between the germline ends. The CDR3 DNA follows: TGTGCCTGGACCTCTAATAGCAGCCCCTTCACTGAAGCTTTCTTT. Amino acid sequence: CAWTSNSSPFTEAFF.

This clone was seen only a few times. The rearrangement uses TRBV5-1 and TRBJ1-1; tentatively, D is TRBD1 (5 bases). The germline CDR1 and CDR2 sequences are SGHRS and YFSETQ. The CDR3 consists of 13 residues. V lost 0 bases and J 3 bases, leaving 6 bases between the germline ends. The DNA of the CDR3 is TGCGCCAGCAGCTTGGTAGGGGACACTGAAGCTTTCTTT. Residues: CASSLVGDTEAFF.

This chain connects TRBV7-9 to TRBJ2-5, with 9 bases fitting TRBD1. J lost 5 bases, V lost 5 bases, and 6 bases had no gene match. Germline lookup yields CDR1 SEHNR and CDR2 FQNEAQ (reference sequence). This CDR3 has 14 amino acids. This CDR3 is CASSKQGARETQYF. The CDR3 DNA sequence: TGTGCCAGCAGCAAACAGGGGGCGAGGGAGACCCAGTACTTC.

Here the CDR3 reads CSAIWGRWAFF. The CDR3 DNA is TGCAGCGCCATTTGGGGGCGCTGGGCTTTCTTT. The chain combines TRBV29-1 with TRBJ1-1, with a possible D match to TRBD1 (6 bases). The ends were cut back, 7 bases at V and 11 bases at J, with 17 bases in the middle. The CDR3 has 11 amino acids. The germline V gene has CDR1 SQVTM and CDR2 ANQGSEA.

The chain is built from TRBV30 and TRBJ1-1; D gene uncertain. Trimming shortened V by 4 bases and J by 3 bases, and 9 bases separated the two germline ends. The CDR3 totals 12 residues. Germline-derived CDR1 and CDR2 are GTSNPN and SVGIG (reference sequence). DNA for the CDR3: TGTGCCTGGAATACAGTTTACACTGAAGCTTTCTTT. Encoded protein: CAWNTVYTEAFF.

This clone was seen more than once but under ten times. The chain links TRBV11-1 to TRBJ1-1; 9 bases line up with TRBD1. CDR1 and CDR2 (germline): SGHAT, FQDESV (reference sequence). After removal of 4 bases from V and 1 base from J, the junction contained 4 bases not matched to a gene. This CDR3 is built from 15 residues. CDR3 amino acids: CASSYQQGANTEAFF. The CDR3 DNA sequence: TGTGCCAGCAGCTATCAACAGGGGGCGAACACTGAAGCTTTCTTT.